This T cell receptor beta chain emerged from a study of CD8+ T cells in alopecia areata. Overall study: Tofacitinib therapy took 6 to 18 months; 6 months off drug came after. General observations from the study: Scalp and blood samples kept many expanded lesional clones throughout tofacitinib.

Treatment described: oral pan-JAK inhibitor, 5-10 mg twice daily. Collection of lesional scalp punch biopsies and peripheral blood was performed in alopecia areata patients. Concerning this clone itself: Its antigen is unidentified.

RNA, once extracted, was reverse transcribed into cDNA for use as the sequencing template. TCRdb keeps only in-frame clones here, not all; method: immunoSEQ multiplex PCR. The sample lists about 260,000 clones, around 64% occurring once. This receptor was identified in a human donor with alopecia areata. This specimen consisted of CD4+ T cells sorted from blood, obtained around week 54, from a patient treated with tofacitinib.

CDR3 bases: TGCAGCGCACGACAGGGTTCGTACAATGAGCAGTTCTTC. The encoded protein is CSARQGSYNEQFF. The chain uses TRBV29-1 and TRBJ2-1; 7 nucleotides agree with TRBD1. The V gene end was trimmed by 7 bases and the J gene end by 4 bases; junction bases not matched to a gene: 7. CDR1 SQVTM and CDR2 ANQGSEA come from the germline V gene. The CDR3 consists of 13 residues.